These 2 T cell receptor beta chains were all obtained from the same sample, sequenced in a study of cytomegalovirus exposure and HLA in healthy donors. Produced via immunoSEQ multiplex PCR; TCRdb's table is partial and in-frame only. The data hold 98,000 or so clones, with about 85% observed a single time. The sample taken for sequencing was PBMCs. The receptors derive from a young woman in good health and CMV-seronegative.

This clone was picked up one time. The chain joins TRBV10-3 to TRBJ1-6, with a weak D call TRBD1 (5 bases). CDR1 is ENHRY, CDR2 SYGVKD, per germline. The CDR3 spans 15 residues. The V end lost 2 bases, the J end lost 9 bases, and 14 bases lay between the germline ends. CDR3 loop: CAISEPGDGSSPLHF. The CDR3 DNA sequence: TGTGCCATCAGTGAGCCGGGGGACGGGAGTTCACCCCTCCACTTT.

The chain carries TRBV2 and TRBJ2-3, with a possible D match to TRBD2 (5 bases). V gave up 6 bases and J gave up 6 bases, with 10 bases separating them. CDR1 SNHLY and CDR2 FYNNEI come from the germline V gene. CDR3 length: 12 residues. The CDR3: CASRKTGDTQYF. The CDR3, as DNA: TGTGCCAGCAGGAAAACGGGGGATACGCAGTATTTT.